This T cell receptor (beta chain) was identified in a study of Ad26.COV2.S vaccination and SARS-CoV-2 variants. On this clone itself: Its cognate antigen is unknown.

Noted treatment: roughly 19 received Ad26.COV2.S at low or high dose, single or two shots; 5 received placebo; per-sample allocation not given. After the first vaccine or placebo injection, samples were drawn on day 63. Study-wide findings and caveats: Whether participants received vaccine or placebo, their non-spike TCR breadth was similar.

The protocol was immunoSEQ multiplex PCR, while the TCRdb copy is restricted to in-frame clones and leaves out a portion. The table includes more than 400,000 clones, 80% to 95% detected once. This clonotype was sampled from a person aged 18 to 59 who received the Ad26.COV2.S COVID-19 vaccine or a placebo. The specimen was peripheral blood, collected in a trial of Ad26.COV2.S vaccine versus placebo.

Here the CDR3 reads CASSYGGRETQYF. In DNA form, the CDR3 reads TGTGCCAGCAGCTACGGTGGGCGGGAGACCCAGTACTTC. The V and J genes are TRBV27 and TRBJ2-5; D gene uncertain. The CDR3 length is 13 residues. Trimming took off 6 bases at V and 5 bases at J, with 13 bases between the two ends. Per germline, CDR1 MNHEY and CDR2 SMNVEV (reference sequence).